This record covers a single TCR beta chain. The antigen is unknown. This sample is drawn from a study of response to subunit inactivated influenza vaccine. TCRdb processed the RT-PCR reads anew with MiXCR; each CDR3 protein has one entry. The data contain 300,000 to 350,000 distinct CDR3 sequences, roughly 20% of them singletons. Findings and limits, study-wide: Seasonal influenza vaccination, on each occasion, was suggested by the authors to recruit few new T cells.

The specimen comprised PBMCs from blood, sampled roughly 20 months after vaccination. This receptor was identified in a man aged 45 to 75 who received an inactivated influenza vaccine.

In DNA, the CDR3 is TGTGCCAGCAGCGCACGGACTAGCAGCTACAATGAGCAGTTCTTC. Protein: CASSARTSSYNEQFF. The chain has TRBV11-3 and TRBJ2-1, with 8 bases identical to TRBD2. This CDR3 contains 15 residues. Germline V CDR1 and CDR2: SGHNT, YENEEA. The trim removed 5 bases at V and 3 bases at J, leaving 6 bases unmatched.